This T cell receptor beta chain was captured by sequencing in a study of shared clonotypes between healthy human individuals. The CDR3 spans 17 residues. The ends were cut back, 0 bases at V and 0 bases at J, with 15 bases in the middle. Per germline, CDR1 LNHNV and CDR2 YYDKDF (reference sequence). Notes on the study in general: Non-shared clonotypes displayed generation probabilities falling below those of clonotypes present in all four donors. In general, naive subsets displayed greater estimated richness than memory subsets did.

Comment on this clone: The antigen remains unidentified.

Repertoires were generated with immunoSEQ multiplex PCR, while TCRdb's copy carries only in-frame clones and drops some. Of roughly 680,000 clones in the sample, approximately 77% were seen once. What was sequenced was memory CD4+ T cells sorted from blood. Subset in this sample: CD45RA-negative fraction. V usage is TRBV15 and J usage is TRBJ2-7; D uncertain. This sequence originates from a woman aged 25 to 39 in good health. CDR3 nucleotide sequence: TGTGCCACCAGCAGAGATTCTCCTTTAATTAGCTCCTACGAGCAGTACTTC. Its protein product is CATSRDSPLISSYEQYF. The whole variable domain, filled in from reference TRBV15 and TRBJ2-7, reads DAMVIQNPRYQVTQFGKPVTLSCSQTLNHNVMYWYQQKSSQAPKLLFHYYDKDFNNEADTPDNFQSRRPNTSFCFLDIRSPGLGDTAMYLCATSRDSPLISSYEQYFGPGTRLTVT.